Listed here are 15 T cell receptor beta chains from one sample, sequenced in a study of T cell responses to AZD1222 COVID-19 vaccine. Using immunoSEQ multiplex PCR, the repertoire was profiled, and TCRdb retains in-frame clones only, with some absent. Of some 130,000 clones listed, 84% are singletons. The sample here was peripheral blood, taken on day 0 of AZD1222 vaccination. These receptors were obtained from an adult in good health.

This clone was seen a handful of times. The chain employs TRBV10-3 and TRBJ1-1; unclear D gene. The germline gives CDR1 ENHRY, CDR2 SYGVKD. This CDR3 has 13 amino acids. Trimming took off 7 bases at V and 0 bases at J, with 9 bases between the two ends. CDR3 sequence reads: CAIKAAMNTEAFF. DNA for the CDR3: TGTGCCATCAAGGCGGCGATGAACACTGAAGCTTTCTTT.

This clone was counted once. V usage is TRBV10-3 and J usage is TRBJ1-1, with TRBD1 identical over 7 bases. The length of the CDR3 is 16 residues. V trimming: 0 bases; J trimming: 1 base; junction bases outside the gene matches: 5. Germline V gene lookup returns CDR1 ENHRY and CDR2 SYGVKD. The CDR3 nucleotides are TGTGCCATCAGTGAGTCGAGGGGGCCAAGGAACACTGAAGCTTTCTTT. It translates to CAISESRGPRNTEAFF.

In its sample, this clone was seen a few times. The chain recombines TRBV14 with TRBJ1-2; no clear D. In germline, CDR1 is SGHDN, CDR2 FVKESK. The CDR3 has 15 amino acids. Trimming cost V 1 base and J 6 bases, with 15 bases left between them. CDR3 sequence (DNA): TGTGCCAGCAGCCAAGTAAGAACAGTTCGTGATGGCTACACCTTC. Its translation is CASSQVRTVRDGYTF.

This chain connects TRBV10-1 to TRBJ2-7, with 9 bases lining up with TRBD1. The CDR3 sequence is 13 residues long. V was clipped by 9 bases and J by 7 bases; unmatched bases: 10. CDR1 is WNHNN, CDR2 SYGVQD, per germline (reference sequence). The CDR3 DNA reads TGCGCCAGGATAAACAGGGGGCTGGAAGAGCAGTACTTC. It translates to CARINRGLEEQYF.

The V and J genes are TRBV19 and TRBJ1-5, with a tentative D call TRBD1 (6 bases). V was cut by 5 bases and J by 10 bases, with 18 bases left in between. Germline CDR1 reads LNHDA; CDR2 reads SQIVND (reference sequence). The CDR3 has 14 amino acids. The CDR3 DNA is TGTGCCAGTAGTGCGGGGGGCGATCTGCCTCCCCAGCATTTT. It specifies CASSAGGDLPPQHF.

This chain uses TRBV27 with TRBJ1-5; D is unresolved. V shed 5 bases and J shed 4 bases, with 12 bases lying between them. Looked up from germline, CDR1 is MNHEY and CDR2 is SMNVEV (reference sequence). CDR3 size: 14 residues. CDR3 residues: CASSERVGNQPQHF. CDR3 bases: TGTGCCAGCAGTGAAAGGGTTGGGAATCAGCCCCAGCATTTT.

This clone was counted once. The J gene is TRBJ2-2, the V gene TRBV24-1; no clear D gene. The V end lost 3 bases, the J end lost 0 bases, and 7 bases lay between the germline ends. This CDR3 comprises 15 residues. Germline lookup yields CDR1 KGHDR and CDR2 SFDVKD. The DNA for the CDR3 is TGTGCCACCAGTGATACAACGACGAACACCGGGGAGCTGTTTTTT. Its protein product is CATSDTTTNTGELFF.

This CDR3 is CASSGRRGEKLFF. CDR3 in DNA: TGTGCCAGCAGCGGCCGTCGGGGTGAAAAACTGTTTTTT. The chain couples TRBV6-5 to TRBJ1-4, with D unresolved. This CDR3 spans 13 amino acids. Germline-derived CDR1 and CDR2 are MNHEY and SVGAGI. Between the trimmed V and J ends, which lost 6 bases and 7 bases, there was a span of 12 bases.

The chain carries TRBV7-2 and TRBJ1-1, with D possibly matching TRBD1 (6 bases). The CDR3 runs 15 residues. The V end lost 1 base, the J end lost 4 bases, and 13 bases lay between the germline ends. The germline gives CDR1 SGHTA, CDR2 FQGNSA. The chain's CDR3 is CASSLGGRGGTEAFF. CDR3 in DNA: TGTGCCAGCAGCTTAGGGGGCAGGGGAGGCACTGAAGCTTTCTTT.

The chain is built from TRBV19 and TRBJ2-2, with D possibly being TRBD1 (8 bases). CDR1 and CDR2 (germline): LNHDA, SQIVND (reference sequence). This CDR3 region has 15 residues. The germline V and J ends were trimmed by 4 bases and 6 bases, with 15 bases remaining between them. CDR3 in amino acids: CASSTRQGRAGELFF. CDR3 DNA: TGTGCCAGTAGTACAAGACAGGGGAGGGCCGGGGAGCTGTTTTTT.

The V and J genes are TRBV5-1 and TRBJ1-1; TRBD1 matches at 8 bases. Germline V lookup: CDR1 SGHRS, CDR2 YFSETQ. V trimming: 4 bases; J trimming: 1 base; junction bases outside the gene matches: 6. The CDR3 runs to 15 residues. CDR3 in DNA: TGCGCCAGCAGCCTGACAGGGGACTCGAACACTGAAGCTTTCTTT. Amino acid sequence: CASSLTGDSNTEAFF.

The rearrangement links TRBV6-1 to TRBJ2-2; D is uncertain. There are 14 residues in the CDR3. Trimming left V 1 base short and J 1 base short, with 4 bases between. Germline lookup yields CDR1 MNHNS and CDR2 SASEGT. CDR3 nucleotide sequence: TGTGCCAGCAGTGAAGTACAGAACACCGGGGAGCTGTTTTTT. Amino acids: CASSEVQNTGELFF.

The chain joins TRBV2 to TRBJ1-1; maybe TRBD1 (6 bases). The CDR3 has 15 amino acids. V dropped 4 bases and J dropped 1 base, with 13 bases sitting between them. Germline CDR1 and CDR2: SNHLY and FYNNEI. CDR3 loop: CASSASRGKNTEAFF. In DNA form, the CDR3 reads TGTGCCAGCAGTGCCTCCAGGGGTAAGAACACTGAAGCTTTCTTT.

This chain uses TRBV10-3 with TRBJ1-3; 7 bases line up with TRBD1. V shed 6 bases, J shed 5 bases, and the junction held 10 bases outside the gene matches. Germline CDR1 is ENHRY and CDR2 is SYGVKD. CDR3 length equals 15 residues. CDR3 coding DNA: TGTGCCATCAGCGAGGGGAGGGGGCAAAGAAACACCATATATTTT. This encodes CAISEGRGQRNTIYF.

CDR3 bases: TGTGCCAGTAGTCGGCCGGGCCTGAACACTGAAGCTTTCTTT. This gives the protein CASSRPGLNTEAFF. This chain connects TRBV19 to TRBJ1-1; no clear D gene. V shed 5 bases and J shed 0 bases, with 10 bases lying between them. This CDR3 has 14 amino acids. Germline CDR1 and CDR2: LNHDA and SQIVND (reference sequence).